This T cell receptor beta chain was identified in a study of T cells in Graves' hyperthyroidism and ophthalmopathy. This CDR3 spans 15 amino acids. CDR1 and CDR2 (germline): MNHNS, SASEGT. J lost 1 base, V lost 7 bases, and 5 bases had no gene match. Ten or more counts support this clonotype. Its antigen is currently unknown. RNA transcripts yielded amplified TCR beta CDR3 regions. Using the HTBI primer set, a first-round RT-PCR was run on the TCR CDR3. TCRdb reprocessed the multiplex PCR reads via MiXCR and lists one record per CDR3 protein. The sample records roughly 500,000 distinct CDR3 sequences, approximately 48% being singletons. Findings and caveats of the study: Prediction of ophthalmopathy progression came a median approximately 6.6 months pre-onset.

This TCR came from an adult woman with Graves' disease, either hyperthyroidism or ophthalmopathy (not recorded which). The chain uses TRBV6-1 and TRBJ1-5; the match to TRBD1 covers 9 bases. Sequencing was carried out using peripheral blood or thyroid tissue (not recorded which). In DNA form, the CDR3 reads TGTGCCAGCACCGACAGGGGGGGGAGCAATCAGCCCCAGCATTTT. Translating gives CASTDRGGSNQPQHF.